These 29 T cell receptor beta chains were all obtained from the same sample, sequenced in a study of beta chain features in type 1 diabetes. Expressed TCRB transcripts were sequenced after all isolated RNA was converted to cDNA. Sequenced by immunoSEQ multiplex PCR; TCRdb stores in-frame clones only, minus some. Seen here are about 390,000 clones, over 8.5% observed once, and the top ten hold about 0.64%. Overall study findings and caveats: In every one of the four CD4+ subsets, TCRB CDR3s were moderately but significantly shorter in Type 1 diabetes patients.

Their antigens are not known. The sample comprised central memory CD4+ T cells from blood. These receptors all stem from a man aged 25 to 40 with type 1 diabetes.

The sample holds a few counts of this clone. V is TRBV2 and J is TRBJ1-2; D is ambiguous. The CDR3 consists of 11 residues. Trimming cost V 1 base and J 5 bases, with 2 bases left between them. Germline V gives CDR1 SNHLY, CDR2 FYNNEI. CDR3 residues: CASSEEYGYTF. The CDR3 nucleotides are TGTGCCAGCAGTGAAGAGTATGGCTACACCTTC.

In this sample, this clone turned up a few times. The chain employs TRBV6-1 and TRBJ2-4; 7 bases line up with TRBD2. This CDR3 contains 15 residues. Trimming removed 7 bases from V and 6 bases from J; junction bases left unmatched: 12. Germline V gene lookup returns CDR1 MNHNS and CDR2 SASEGT. CDR3 amino acids: CASMGGGEGRNIQYF. DNA for the CDR3: TGTGCCAGCATGGGCGGCGGGGAGGGGAGAAACATTCAGTACTTC.

This sequence joins TRBV19 and TRBJ2-3; TRBD2 might be the D (5 bases). V was trimmed by 7 bases and J by 0 bases, leaving 11 bases between them. Germline CDR1 is LNHDA and CDR2 is SQIVND (reference sequence). The CDR3 covers 14 residues. As DNA, the CDR3 is TGTGCCAGTACCATGGACTGGAGCACAGATACGCAGTATTTT. It specifies CASTMDWSTDTQYF.

This clone came up a few times. The chain has TRBV2 and TRBJ2-7; no reliable D call. CDR3 size: 13 residues. Germline assignment: CDR1 SNHLY and CDR2 FYNNEI. Trimming stripped 4 bases from V and 3 bases from J, with 10 bases between. CDR3 protein: CASSGDGLYEQYF. The CDR3 nucleotides read TGTGCCAGCAGTGGTGACGGTCTCTACGAGCAGTACTTC.

The J gene is TRBJ1-5, the V gene TRBV7-8; D is unresolved. The CDR3 extends over 14 amino acids. Germline V gene lookup returns CDR1 SGHVS and CDR2 FQNEAQ. The ends were cut back, 1 base at V and 4 bases at J, with 8 bases in the middle. The CDR3 spells CASSLDQENQPQHF. The CDR3 DNA reads as TGTGCCAGCAGCTTAGATCAGGAGAATCAGCCCCAGCATTTT.

V and J are TRBV28 and TRBJ1-5; TRBD1 matches at 7 bases. CDR1 MDHEN and CDR2 SYDVKM come from the germline V gene. The CDR3 totals 15 residues. The ends lost 5 bases at V and 6 bases at J; junction bases unmatched: 10. This chain's CDR3 is CASSANSGGSQPQHF. As DNA, the CDR3 is TGTGCCAGCAGTGCGAACTCAGGGGGAAGTCAGCCCCAGCATTTT.

The rearrangement links TRBV11-2 to TRBJ1-2; D is unclear. The CDR3 consists of 13 residues. The ends were cut back, 5 bases at V and 3 bases at J, with 10 bases in the middle. CDR1 is SGHAT, CDR2 FQNNGV, per germline. In nucleotides, the CDR3 is TGTGCCAGCAGCCCCCAGGAGGACTATGGCTACACCTTC. This gives the protein CASSPQEDYGYTF. Drawing the rest from reference TRBV11-2 and TRBJ1-2, the complete variable domain is EAGVAQSPRYKIIEKRQSVAFWCNPISGHATLYWYQQILGQGPKLLIQFQNNGVVDDSQLPKDRFSAERLKGVDSTLKIQPAKLEDSAVYLCASSPQEDYGYTFGSGTRLTVV.

This clone was counted a few times. V is TRBV6-6 and J is TRBJ1-2; D is possibly TRBD1 (5 bases). The V and J ends lost 0 bases and 8 bases respectively, with 13 bases between them. CDR3 size: 14 residues. The germline V gene encodes CDR1 MNHNY and CDR2 SVGAGI (reference sequence). The CDR3 is CASSYSGRERGYTF. The CDR3 nucleotides read TGTGCCAGCAGTTACTCAGGCAGGGAACGAGGCTACACCTTC.

This clone was detected many times. The chain employs TRBV6-6 and TRBJ1-3; D call uncertain. Deletions cut 5 bases from V and 4 bases from J, with 9 bases between. This CDR3 is built from 13 residues. Germline CDR1 is MNHNY and CDR2 is SVGAGI (reference sequence). CDR3 amino acids: CASSRALGNTIYF. The CDR3 DNA follows: TGTGCCAGCAGTAGGGCCTTAGGAAACACCATATATTTT.

A note on this clone: Its ends do not fully match the called genes, so a read error is possible. The rearrangement joins TRBV7-2 to TRBJ2-5; D might be TRBD1 (5 bases). Looked up from germline, CDR1 is SGHTA and CDR2 is FQGNSA. This CDR3 has 14 amino acids. CDR3 amino acids: CVSSRVGAEETQYF. The CDR3 bases are TGTGTCAGCAGCCGCGTAGGGGCGGAAGAGACCCAGTACTTC.

The CDR3 sequence is CASSVEAFYGYTF. Written as DNA, the CDR3 is TGTGCCAGCAGCGTTGAGGCTTTCTATGGCTACACCTTC. The V call is TRBV9, the J call TRBJ1-2; D is undetermined. Germline V gives CDR1 SGDLS, CDR2 YYNGEE. V was pared by 2 bases and J by 4 bases, with 9 bases between. The CDR3 loop spans 13 amino acids. The whole variable domain, filled in from reference TRBV9 and TRBJ1-2, reads DSGVTQTPKHLITATGQRVTLRCSPRSGDLSVYWYQQSLDQGLQFLIQYYNGEERAKGNILERFSAQQFPDLHSELNLSSLELGDSALYFCASSVEAFYGYTFGSGTRLTVV.

V is TRBV6-6 and J is TRBJ2-2; D remains ambiguous. Looked up from germline, CDR1 is MNHNY and CDR2 is SVGAGI (reference sequence). Trimming cost V 5 bases and J 7 bases, with 8 bases left between them. The CDR3 spans 12 residues. The chain's CDR3 is CASSGSGGELFF. DNA of the CDR3: TGTGCCAGCAGTGGGTCCGGCGGGGAGCTGTTTTTT.

This clone was detected many times. The chain is built from TRBV5-4 and TRBJ1-1, with D possibly being TRBD1 (6 bases). Germline-derived CDR1 and CDR2 are SGHNT and YYREEE (reference sequence). Trimming removed 2 bases at V and 4 bases at J, with 9 bases between. This CDR3 is built from 13 residues. In DNA form, the CDR3 reads TGTGCCAGCAGCTTCGACAGGTCCACTGAAGCTTTCTTT. Its protein is CASSFDRSTEAFF.

This clone was picked up many times. The genes are TRBV7-2 and TRBJ2-7; perhaps TRBD1 as D (5 bases). Germline V gene data show CDR1 as SGHTA and CDR2 as FQGNSA. The CDR3 is 14 amino acids. V was trimmed by 3 bases and J by 5 bases, leaving 14 bases between them. The CDR3 sequence: CASSLNVQGHEQYF. CDR3 DNA sequence: TGTGCCAGCAGCTTGAACGTCCAGGGCCACGAGCAGTACTTC.

The chain carries TRBV4-1 and TRBJ1-5, with 8 bases lining up with TRBD1. This CDR3 is 19 amino acids long. From germline, CDR1 is MGHRA and CDR2 YSYEKL. The J segment lost 2 bases and the V segment lost 1 base, leaving 13 bases of the junction unmatched. This CDR3 reads CASSQAPGRGQKGNQPQHF. The CDR3 DNA reads as TGCGCCAGCAGCCAAGCCCCAGGCAGGGGGCAAAAAGGCAATCAGCCCCAGCATTTT.

V usage is TRBV27 and J usage is TRBJ1-4; D not resolved. The germline gives CDR1 MNHEY, CDR2 SMNVEV (reference sequence). The ends were cut back, 7 bases at V and 6 bases at J, with 18 bases in the middle. The CDR3 consists of 15 residues. The CDR3 DNA reads as TGTGCCAGCATCTCATTTCAGGACGGAGATGAAAAACTGTTTTTT. Its translation: CASISFQDGDEKLFF.

This clone appeared once. Given a much more abundant clone one base away, this may be a read error. The CDR3 is CASSQEHETQYF. The CDR3 DNA reads as TGTGCCAGCAGCCAAGAACACGAGACCCAGTACTTC. The gene calls are TRBV4-2 and TRBJ2-5; D gene uncertain. Trimming left V 0 bases short and J 5 bases short, with 4 bases between. The V gene's germline CDR1 is LGHNA and CDR2 YNFKEQ. The CDR3 sequence is 12 residues long.

In its sample, this clone was seen a few times. The rearrangement links TRBV7-2 to TRBJ2-7, with 7 bases aligning to TRBD1. V gave up 4 bases and J gave up 0 bases; unmatched junction bases: 6. There are 15 residues in the CDR3. Germline V gene data show CDR1 as SGHTA and CDR2 as FQGNSA. The CDR3 spells CASSSNRDSSYEQYF. Written as DNA, the CDR3 is TGTGCCAGCAGCTCAAACCGGGACAGCTCCTACGAGCAGTACTTC.

This clone was seen a handful of times. V and J are TRBV4-2 and TRBJ2-1; D is unresolved. Germline values: CDR1 LGHNA, CDR2 YNFKEQ. This CDR3 has 14 amino acids. V was trimmed by 0 bases and J by 4 bases, leaving 7 bases between them. Here the CDR3 DNA reads TGTGCCAGCAGCCAAGAGATGGAATACAATGAGCAGTTCTTC. Its protein product is CASSQEMEYNEQFF.

The chain joins TRBV20-1 to TRBJ2-3; D ambiguous. V lost 5 bases to trimming and J lost 2 bases, with 5 bases between them. CDR3 size: 11 residues. Germline lookup yields CDR1 DFQATT and CDR2 SNEGSKA (reference sequence). The CDR3 protein is CSAGDTDTQYF. The CDR3 DNA reads as TGCAGTGCTGGGGACACAGATACGCAGTATTTT.

This clone has only a few counts. This chain joins TRBV4-3 and TRBJ2-1; weak D call: TRBD2 (5 bases). The ends were cut back, 4 bases at V and 5 bases at J, with 15 bases in the middle. The CDR3 covers 15 residues. CDR1 and CDR2 (germline): LGHNA, YSLEER. As DNA, the CDR3 is TGCGCCAGCAGCCCAGACCTGGGAGATCACAATGAGCAGTTCTTC. Protein product: CASSPDLGDHNEQFF.

This clone was detected a few times. The CDR3 region has the DNA TGTGCCAGCAGTGTGAGGACTCCCATCTACAATGAGCAGTTCTTC. It specifies CASSVRTPIYNEQFF. V and J are TRBV6-1 and TRBJ2-1; maybe TRBD2 (5 bases). V was shortened by 4 bases and J by 3 bases, with 13 bases between the two germline ends. Germline V gene data show CDR1 as MNHNS and CDR2 as SASEGT. The CDR3 has 15 amino acids.

The chain is built from TRBV7-8 and TRBJ1-5; no firm D call. The germline gives CDR1 SGHVS, CDR2 FQNEAQ. V was shortened by 4 bases and J by 6 bases, with 7 bases between the two germline ends. This CDR3 is 12 amino acids long. CDR3: CASSSPGQPQHF. The DNA for the CDR3 is TGTGCCAGCAGCTCTCCCGGTCAGCCCCAGCATTTT.

The J gene is TRBJ1-5, the V gene TRBV4-2; 9 nucleotides agree with TRBD1. CDR1 LGHNA and CDR2 YNFKEQ come from the germline V gene. The V segment lost 5 bases and the J segment 4 bases; nucleotides outside the gene matches: 15. The CDR3 has 18 amino acids. CDR3 in amino acids: CASSLGPPTGGGNQPQHF. The CDR3 nucleotides read TGTGCCAGCAGCTTGGGTCCCCCCACAGGGGGCGGAAATCAGCCCCAGCATTTT.

The chain combines TRBV5-6 with TRBJ1-2; D call uncertain. Germline V gene lookup returns CDR1 SGHDT and CDR2 YYEEEE. The CDR3 extends over 14 amino acids. Trimming shortened V by 0 bases and J by 0 bases, and 6 bases separated the two germline ends. The CDR3 DNA reads as TGTGCCAGCAGCTTGGTCCAGGCTAACTATGGCTACACCTTC. Translating gives CASSLVQANYGYTF. Using reference TRBV5-6 and TRBJ1-2 for the parts outside the CDR3, the full variable domain is DAGVTQSPTHLIKTRGQQVTLRCSPKSGHDTVSWYQQALGQGPQFIFQYYEEEERQRGNFPDRFSGHQFPNYSSELNVNALLLGDSALYLCASSLVQANYGYTFGSGTRLTVV.

This chain uses TRBV7-8 with TRBJ2-3; 8 bases match TRBD2. The CDR3 is 16 residues long. Germline CDR1 is SGHVS and CDR2 is FQNEAQ. J lost 3 bases, V lost 2 bases, and 7 bases had no gene match. The CDR3 DNA follows: TGTGCCAGCAGCTTAACCAGCGGGAGTGGGACAGATACGCAGTATTTT. This translates into CASSLTSGSGTDTQYF.

This clone was observed many times. V gene TRBV27 combines with J gene TRBJ1-1, with D tentatively TRBD1 (5 bases). The length of the CDR3 is 15 residues. Germline V lookup: CDR1 MNHEY, CDR2 SMNVEV (reference sequence). Between the trimmed V and J ends, which lost 2 bases and 0 bases, there was a span of 10 bases. CDR3 in amino acids: CASSLGTGLNTEAFF. CDR3 coding DNA: TGTGCCAGCAGTTTAGGGACGGGCCTGAACACTGAAGCTTTCTTT.

This chain joins TRBV5-1 and TRBJ2-2, with D possibly TRBD1 on 6 matching bases. Trimming cost V 7 bases and J 0 bases, with 13 bases left between them. The CDR3 is made up of 15 amino acids. Germline assignment: CDR1 SGHRS and CDR2 YFSETQ. Here the CDR3 reads CASSAGASNTGELFF. CDR3 bases: TGCGCCAGCTCCGCAGGGGCTTCGAACACCGGGGAGCTGTTTTTT.

A few counts support this clone. The rearrangement uses TRBV5-1 and TRBJ2-7; TRBD2 matches 7 bases. This CDR3 is built from 15 residues. Germline V lookup: CDR1 SGHRS, CDR2 YFSETQ. Germline trimming cut 0 bases from V and 2 bases from J; bases unmatched to any gene: 5. CDR3 DNA sequence: TGCGCCAGCAGCTTGGAGGCTAGCGGAGCCTACGAGCAGTACTTC. Translation: CASSLEASGAYEQYF.